This record covers a single T cell receptor (beta chain). What it binds is unknown. CD4+ naive, central memory, regulatory and stem cell-like memory cells were sorted via CD45RO/CCR7/CD25/CD127/CD95/CD27. The CDR3 length is 11 residues. The ends were cut back, 0 bases at V and 8 bases at J, with 7 bases in the middle. CDR1 is GTSNPN, CDR2 SVGIG, per germline (reference sequence). The data belong to a study of beta chain features in type 1 diabetes. Whole-study context: The patient and healthy donor groups were comparable for age, gender and cell yields. Taken together, all samples contributed approximately 110,000,000 examined sorted cells. Whole-study results and caveats: TCRB CDR3 length was moderately but significantly reduced in all four CD4+ subsets of Type 1 diabetes patients. More deletions and fewer insertions at VDJ junctions were seen in type 1 diabetes patients.

Of the isolated RNA, all was reverse transcribed, and so the sequenced material was expressed TCRB transcripts. Method: immunoSEQ multiplex PCR; TCRdb's copy keeps in-frame clones and lacks some. Of roughly 150,000 clones listed, over 55% are singletons. Source material: naive CD4+ T cells from blood. This sequence originates from a man aged 30 to 39 with type 1 diabetes. The rearrangement links TRBV30 to TRBJ1-2; D not certain. The CDR3 region is CAWSVGWGYTF. The CDR3 coding sequence is TGTGCCTGGAGTGTTGGGTGGGGCTACACCTTC.